This T cell receptor beta chain was found in a study of blood T cell repertoires in COVID-19. Study context: PBMCs, B-cell-depleted T cells, or T cells were the source of the cDNA or gDNA that made up the material.

Libraries were prepared by immunoSEQ multiplex PCR; TCRdb keeps only in-frame clonotypes and omits some of them. The data show about 62,000 clones, 86% seen once. The TCR sequence derives from a woman of 80 years or more with acute or convalescent COVID-19. Sequencing input: peripheral blood.

The CDR3 DNA reads TGTGCCAGCAAGGGGGTGAGCACCGGGGAGCTGTTTTTT. This codes for CASKGVSTGELFF. The rearrangement uses TRBV3-1 (or the pseudogene TRBV3-2) and TRBJ2-2; D is possibly TRBD1 (6 bases). The germline gives CDR1 LGHDT, CDR2 YNNKEL (reference sequence). Trimming removed 7 bases from V and 4 bases from J, with 10 bases in between. The CDR3 has 13 residues.